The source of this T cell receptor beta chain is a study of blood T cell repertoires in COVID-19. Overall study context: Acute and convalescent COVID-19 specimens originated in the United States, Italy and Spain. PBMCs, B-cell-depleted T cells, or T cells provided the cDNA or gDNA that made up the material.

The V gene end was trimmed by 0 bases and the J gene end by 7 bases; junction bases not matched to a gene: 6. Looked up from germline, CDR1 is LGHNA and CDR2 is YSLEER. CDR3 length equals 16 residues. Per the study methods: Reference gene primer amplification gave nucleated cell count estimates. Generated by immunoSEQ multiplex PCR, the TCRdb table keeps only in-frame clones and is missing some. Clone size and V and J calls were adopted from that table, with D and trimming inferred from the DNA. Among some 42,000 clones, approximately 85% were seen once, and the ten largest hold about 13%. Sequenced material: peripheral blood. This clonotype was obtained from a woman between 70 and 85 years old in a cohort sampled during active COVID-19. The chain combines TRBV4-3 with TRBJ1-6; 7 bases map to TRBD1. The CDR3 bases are TGCGCCAGCAGCCAAGACCGGGACAGCAGCAATTCACCCCTCCACTTT. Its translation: CASSQDRDSSNSPLHF.